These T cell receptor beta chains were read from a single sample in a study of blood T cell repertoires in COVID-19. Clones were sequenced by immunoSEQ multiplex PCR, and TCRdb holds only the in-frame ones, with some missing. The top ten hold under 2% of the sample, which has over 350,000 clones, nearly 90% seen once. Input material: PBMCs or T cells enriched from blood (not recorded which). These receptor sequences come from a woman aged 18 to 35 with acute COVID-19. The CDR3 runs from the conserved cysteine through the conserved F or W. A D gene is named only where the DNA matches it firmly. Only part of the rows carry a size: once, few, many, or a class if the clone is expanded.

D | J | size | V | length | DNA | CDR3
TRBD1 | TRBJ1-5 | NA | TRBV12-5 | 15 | TGTGCTAGTGGTTTGCTGGGACAGAGCAATCAGCCCCAGCATTTT | CASGLLGQSNQPQHF
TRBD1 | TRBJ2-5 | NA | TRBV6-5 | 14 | TGTGCCAGCAGTTTCTCACAGGGGTCAGAGACCCAGTACTTC | CASSFSQGSETQYF
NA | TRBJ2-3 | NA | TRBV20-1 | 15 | TGCAGTGCTAGTGCCCAGAGGGAACACGGCGATACGCAGTATTTT | CSASAQREHGDTQYF
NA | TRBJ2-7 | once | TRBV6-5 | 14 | TGTGCCAGCAGTTGGGGCCGAACTACCTACGAGCAGTACTTC | CASSWGRTTYEQYF
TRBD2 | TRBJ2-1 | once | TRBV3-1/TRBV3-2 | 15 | TGTGCCAGCAGCCAAGTGGGACGAGTAGCGGGAAGTGAGTTCTTC | CASSQVGRVAGSEFF
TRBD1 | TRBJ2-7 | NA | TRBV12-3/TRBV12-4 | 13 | TGTGCCAGTGCCGGGACAGACAATTACGAGCAGTACTTC | CASAGTDNYEQYF
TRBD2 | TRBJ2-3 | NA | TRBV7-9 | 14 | TGTGCCAGCCTTAGCGGGAAGGATCCAGATACGCAGTATTTT | CASLSGKDPDTQYF
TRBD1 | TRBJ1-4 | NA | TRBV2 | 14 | TGTGCCAGCAGGGAGACAGGGTCTAATGAAAAACTGTTTTTT | CASRETGSNEKLFF
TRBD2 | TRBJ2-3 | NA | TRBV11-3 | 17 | TGTGCCAGCAGCTTAGGCGTAGCGGGAGGCCGGGAGGATACGCAGTATTTT | CASSLGVAGGREDTQYF
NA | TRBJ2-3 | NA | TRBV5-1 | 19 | TGCGCCAGCAGCTTGGTGGTTCTCGGGGATTTTGGGAACACAGATACGCAGTATTTT | CASSLVVLGDFGNTDTQYF
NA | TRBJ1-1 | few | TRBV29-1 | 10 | TGCAGCGTGGAGACAGCTGAAGCTTTCTTT | CSVETAEAFF
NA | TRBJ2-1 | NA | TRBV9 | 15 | TGTGCCAGCAGCGTAGGGGCCTTCTCCTACAATGAGCAGTTCTTC | CASSVGAFSYNEQFF
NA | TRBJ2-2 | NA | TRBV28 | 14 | TGTGCCAGCAGTCCCCCCCCACAGACCGGGGAGCTGTTTTTT | CASSPPPQTGELFF
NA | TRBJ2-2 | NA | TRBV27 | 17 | TGTGCCAGCAGTCTCCGCTCGACAGCCCATCGCAACGGGGAGCTGTTTTTT | CASSLRSTAHRNGELFF
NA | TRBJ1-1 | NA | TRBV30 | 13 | TGTGCCTGGACCCGGACAGCTTACTTTGAAGCTTTCTTT | CAWTRTAYFEAFF
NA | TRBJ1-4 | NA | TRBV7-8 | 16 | TGTGCCAGCAGCTTACGGAGGGCGAGGATTAATGAAAAACTGTTTTTT | CASSLRRARINEKLFF
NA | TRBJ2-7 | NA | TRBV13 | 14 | TGTGCCAGCAGCTTAGGACAGGCTTCCTACGAGCAGTACTTC | CASSLGQASYEQYF
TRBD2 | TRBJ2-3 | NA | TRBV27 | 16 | TGTGCCAGCAGTTTAGCGGGGGGGCCTTGGACAGATACGCAGTATTTT | CASSLAGGPWTDTQYF